What follows are 10 T cell receptor beta chains derived from one specimen sequenced in a study of shared T cell receptors in the human thymus. Assay used: immunoSEQ multiplex PCR; TCRdb lists only in-frame clones, some missing. The data hold 540,000 or so clones, with approximately 80% observed a single time. A further study also used this sample, focusing on human thymus T cells.

The sequencing sample was made of thymocytes. The receptors were gathered from a boy under two years old with a congenital heart defect.

The rearrangement links TRBV18 to TRBJ1-2; TRBD1 might be the D (5 bases). The V end lost 0 bases, the J end lost 4 bases, and 21 bases lay between the germline ends. Germline lookup yields CDR1 KGHSH and CDR2 LQKENI. This CDR3 region has 18 residues. DNA of the CDR3: TGTGCCAGCTCACCACCGTATCGAGACAGTAAACCGCTCTATGGCTACACCTTC. Protein product: CASSPPYRDSKPLYGYTF.

The chain employs TRBV7-2 and TRBJ2-5; 7 bases agree with TRBD2. In germline, CDR1 is SGHTA, CDR2 FQGNSA. CDR3 length: 18 residues. Trimming cost V 1 base and J 5 bases; bases outside gene matches: 16. DNA for the CDR3: TGTGCCAGCAGCTTAGTGGGCTTGGAGCGGGGCCTTCGGGAGACCCAGTACTTC. Protein product: CASSLVGLERGLRETQYF.

The chain recombines TRBV7-8 with TRBJ2-5, with D perhaps matching TRBD2 (6 bases). Germline values: CDR1 SGHVS, CDR2 FQNEAQ. CDR3 size: 15 residues. The V end was cut by 0 bases, the J end by 3 bases, with 11 bases between. CDR3 region: CASSLAGDWEETQYF. The CDR3 region has the DNA TGTGCCAGCAGCTTAGCTGGGGACTGGGAAGAGACCCAGTACTTC.

The CDR3 DNA is TGCGCCAGCAGCCAAGATTCAGCAGGAGGTTTCTCTGGAAACACCATATATTTT. Residues: CASSQDSAGGFSGNTIYF. The chain is built from TRBV4-1 and TRBJ1-3; D not certain. The germline V and J ends were trimmed by 0 bases and 0 bases, with 15 bases remaining between them. Germline-derived CDR1 and CDR2 are MGHRA and YSYEKL. This CDR3 has 18 residues.

This chain uses TRBV6-5 with TRBJ2-1, with a possible D match to TRBD2 (5 bases). CDR3 length: 16 amino acids. The germline V and J ends were trimmed by 0 bases and 4 bases, with 13 bases remaining between them. Looked up from germline, CDR1 is MNHEY and CDR2 is SVGAGI. This CDR3 is CASSYSTTGRYNEQFF. CDR3 nucleotides: TGTGCCAGCAGTTACTCGACGACGGGGAGATACAATGAGCAGTTCTTC.

The chain carries TRBV29-1 and TRBJ2-7, with no clear D. Germline CDR1 SQVTM, CDR2 ANQGSEA. Trimming removed 1 base from V and 2 bases from J, with 6 bases in between. The CDR3 extends over 12 amino acids. The CDR3 DNA reads TGCAGCGTTGAAGGGCTGGCCTACGAGCAGTACTTC. Its protein is CSVEGLAYEQYF.

This rearrangement joins TRBV29-1 to TRBJ2-1, with 12 bases matching TRBD2. Germline CDR1 SQVTM, CDR2 ANQGSEA. The CDR3 consists of 16 residues. CDR3 protein: CTRWSSGRESYNEQFF. The CDR3, as DNA: TGCACCCGATGGTCTAGCGGGAGGGAATCCTACAATGAGCAGTTCTTC.

This chain links TRBV18 with TRBJ2-1; the D gene is possibly TRBD2 (6 bases). This CDR3 has 18 amino acids. CDR1 and CDR2 from the germline V gene are KGHSH and LQKENI. Between the trimmed V and J ends, which lost 1 base and 8 bases, there was a span of 24 bases. CDR3 in DNA: TGTGCCAGCTCACCACGGCATGTTCTTAGCGGCGGCCCCCATGAGCAGTTCTTC. Translation gives CASSPRHVLSGGPHEQFF.

The V gene is TRBV5-4, the J gene TRBJ2-1; 9 nucleotides match TRBD1. The V segment lost 4 bases and the J segment 0 bases; nucleotides outside the gene matches: 14. Germline CDR1 and CDR2: SGHNT and YYREEE (reference sequence). The CDR3 is 19 residues long. This chain's CDR3 is CASSMNPWTGANSYNEQFF. CDR3 bases: TGTGCCAGCAGCATGAACCCATGGACAGGGGCTAACTCCTACAATGAGCAGTTCTTC.

A note on this clone: The identical CDR3 is also encoded by other nucleotide sequences in the sample. CDR3: CASSNRDRVTDTQYF. The CDR3 DNA follows: TGTGCCAGCAGTAACCGGGACAGAGTCACAGATACGCAGTATTTT. The V gene is TRBV27, the J gene TRBJ2-3; 7 nucleotides align to TRBD1. Germline V gene data show CDR1 as MNHEY and CDR2 as SMNVEV (reference sequence). The CDR3 is made up of 15 amino acids. The J segment lost 2 bases and the V segment lost 5 bases, leaving 7 bases of the junction unmatched.